The 8 T cell receptor beta chains below all came from one sample that was sequenced in a study of cytomegalovirus exposure and HLA in healthy donors. Both 60 Vbeta primers and 13 Jbeta primers went into the PCR. Measured with immunoSEQ multiplex PCR; TCRdb has only the in-frame clones, and not every one. The sample carries about 270,000 clones, 65% to 85% recorded once. Sequenced: PBMCs. The receptors originated from a female donor in good health and CMV-seronegative.

The chain carries TRBV2 and TRBJ1-5; 7 bases are shared with TRBD1. CDR1 and CDR2 (germline): SNHLY, FYNNEI. V dropped 7 bases and J dropped 6; count of bases not matched to a gene: 9. There are 14 residues in the CDR3. The CDR3 coding sequence is TGTGCCAGCATTCCCGACAGGGAAGGTCAGCCCCAGCATTTT. It yields the protein CASIPDREGQPQHF.

This rearrangement joins TRBV27 to TRBJ2-1; TRBD2 agrees at 8 bases. The germline V gene has CDR1 MNHEY and CDR2 SMNVEV (reference sequence). The CDR3 is made up of 13 amino acids. V trimming: 6 bases; J trimming: 7 bases; junction bases outside the gene matches: 5. The CDR3 DNA is TGTGCCAGCAGACGACTAGCGATGAATGAGCAGTTCTTC. This sequence encodes CASRRLAMNEQFF.

This rearrangement joins TRBV6-5 to TRBJ2-3; D is perhaps TRBD1 (5 bases). Germline V CDR1 and CDR2: MNHEY, SVGAGI. V dropped 5 bases and J dropped 2 bases, with 11 bases sitting between them. The CDR3 has 14 residues. CDR3 region: CASSRGTATDTQYF. Here the CDR3 DNA reads TGTGCCAGCAGTAGGGGAACAGCCACAGATACGCAGTATTTT.

The J gene is TRBJ2-4, the V gene TRBV2; 11 bases align to TRBD1. The CDR3 spans 14 residues. Trimming at V came to 4 bases and at J to 7 bases, leaving 3 bases not matched to a gene. Germline V lookup: CDR1 SNHLY, CDR2 FYNNEI. CDR3 nucleotides: TGTGCCAGCAGTGGGACAGGGGGCGGGAACATTCAGTACTTC. As protein: CASSGTGGGNIQYF.

The chain carries TRBV29-1 and TRBJ2-1, with D perhaps TRBD2 (6 bases). CDR3 length equals 15 residues. Germline CDR1 SQVTM, CDR2 ANQGSEA. V was pared by 1 base and J by 2 bases, with 12 bases between. CDR3 DNA sequence: TGCAGCGTTGAAGCCCTAGCGCTTACCTACAATGAGCAGTTCTTC. It yields the protein CSVEALALTYNEQFF.

The rearrangement joins TRBV4-1 to TRBJ2-1, with TRBD2 matching over 13 bases. Losses at the gene ends were 4 bases for V and 12 bases for J; bases not matched to a gene: 3. The CDR3 spans 13 residues. Germline V lookup: CDR1 MGHRA, CDR2 YSYEKL. CDR3 coding DNA: TGCGCCAGCAGCCTCGGGACTAGCGGGATGCAGTTCTTC. Translated, it gives CASSLGTSGMQFF.

The V gene is TRBV5-4, the J gene TRBJ2-7; TRBD1 agrees at 8 bases. Germline values: CDR1 SGHNT, CDR2 YYREEE (reference sequence). With 2 bases clipped from V and 6 bases from J, the junction kept 7 bases outside the gene matches. CDR3 size: 14 residues. The CDR3 coding sequence is TGTGCCAGCAGCTTACCGACAGGGGCCGGCGAGCAGTACTTC. It specifies CASSLPTGAGEQYF. Full variable domain (outside the CDR3, taken from reference TRBV5-4 and TRBJ2-7): ETGVTQSPTHLIKTRGQQVTLRCSSQSGHNTVSWYQQALGQGPQFIFQYYREEENGRGNFPPRFSGLQFPNYSSELNVNALELDDSALYLCASSLPTGAGEQYFGPGTRLTVT.

The rearrangement joins TRBV28 to TRBJ1-5, with 8 nucleotides matching TRBD1. Trimming at V came to 2 bases and at J to 4 bases, leaving 1 base not matched to a gene. CDR1 MDHEN and CDR2 SYDVKM come from the germline V gene. The CDR3 runs 14 residues. CDR3 residues: CASSLGTGNQPQHF. CDR3 DNA: TGTGCCAGCAGTTTAGGGACAGGAAATCAGCCCCAGCATTTT.